The 26 T cell receptor beta chains presented below share a single source sample, sequenced in a study of cytotoxic CD8 clonotypes in ibrutinib-treated CLL. The protocol was immunoSEQ multiplex PCR, while the TCRdb copy is restricted to in-frame clones and leaves out a portion. The repertoire holds approximately 190,000 clones, with around 70% as singletons. The sequenced sample was PBMCs, obtained after 12 months of ibrutinib treatment. The receptors here all came from a human donor with chronic lymphocytic leukemia.

This chain uses TRBV5-4 with TRBJ2-1; a possible D gene is TRBD1 (7 bases). V was cut by 3 bases and J by 0 bases, with 19 bases left in between. The CDR3 has 18 residues. Germline CDR1 is SGHNT and CDR2 is YYREEE (reference sequence). The CDR3 DNA reads as TGTGCCAGCAGCTCACTAGGGCGGGGACAGAGCTCCTACAATGAGCAGTTCTTC. Its translation is CASSSLGRGQSSYNEQFF.

V gene TRBV30 combines with J gene TRBJ2-3; D is possibly TRBD1 or TRBD2 (5 bases each). CDR1 GTSNPN and CDR2 SVGIG come from the germline V gene (reference sequence). This CDR3 contains 14 residues. Trimming shortened V by 8 bases and J by 2 bases, and 17 bases separated the two germline ends. The CDR3 DNA sequence: TGTGCCGAGAGTGGGGGAGCCCTCACAGATACGCAGTATTTT. Its protein is CAESGGALTDTQYF.

The chain combines TRBV29-1 with TRBJ2-7; D is uncertain. The CDR3 is 14 residues long. CDR1 SQVTM and CDR2 ANQGSEA come from the germline V gene. V was cut by 6 bases and J by 7 bases, with 22 bases left in between. The CDR3 region is CSVTLGQRTHEQYF. DNA of the CDR3: TGCAGCGTCACGTTAGGCCAGCGTACGCATGAGCAGTACTTC.

The chain has TRBV5-1 and TRBJ2-5; D is unresolved. CDR1 SGHRS and CDR2 YFSETQ come from the germline V gene. V was pared by 3 bases and J by 1 base, with 16 bases between. The CDR3 extends over 16 amino acids. The CDR3 DNA follows: TGCGCCAGCAGCTCCCGCGCGAGCCCTACCCAAGAGACCCAGTACTTC. It yields the protein CASSSRASPTQETQYF.

This sequence joins TRBV5-1 and TRBJ2-1; no firm D call. Trimming took 6 bases from V and 4 from J, leaving 5 bases between them. Germline V lookup: CDR1 SGHRS, CDR2 YFSETQ. CDR3 length: 11 residues. The CDR3 nucleotides read TGCGCCAGCAAAATATACAATGAGCAGTTCTTC. Protein product: CASKIYNEQFF.

This clone has just one count. This chain connects TRBV27 to TRBJ1-2, with D uncertain. Trimming shortened V by 4 bases and J by 4 bases, and 10 bases separated the two germline ends. The CDR3 has 13 residues. The germline gives CDR1 MNHEY, CDR2 SMNVEV (reference sequence). The CDR3 nucleotides are TGTGCCAGCAGTTCCAGACGGACCTATGGCTACACCTTC. Translation gives CASSSRRTYGYTF.

V usage is TRBV29-1 and J usage is TRBJ1-1; 7 positions agree with TRBD1. The CDR3 is 13 residues long. V trimming: 6 bases; J trimming: 2 bases; junction bases outside the gene matches: 6. Looked up from germline, CDR1 is SQVTM and CDR2 is ANQGSEA. The CDR3 is CSVATGVNTEAFF. The CDR3 nucleotides read TGCAGCGTCGCTACAGGGGTAAACACTGAAGCTTTCTTT.

The CDR3: CASSWGSNQPQHF. CDR3 sequence (DNA): TGTGCCAGCAGCTGGGGTAGCAATCAGCCCCAGCATTTT. The chain joins TRBV7-2 to TRBJ1-5; D not resolved. The germline gives CDR1 SGHTA, CDR2 FQGNSA. Trimming took 4 bases from V and 0 from J, leaving 4 bases between them. This CDR3 spans 13 amino acids. Drawing the rest from reference TRBV7-2 and TRBJ1-5, the complete variable domain is GAGVSQSPSNKVTEKGKDVELRCDPISGHTALYWYRQSLGQGLEFLIYFQGNSAPDKSGLPSDRFSAERTGGSVSTLTIQRTQQEDSAVYLCASSWGSNQPQHFGDGTRLSIL.

This clone was detected only once. The CDR3 nucleotides read TGCGCCAGCAGTGAAGGGGGCTCAAACACCGGGGAGCTGTTTTTT. As protein: CASSEGGSNTGELFF. The chain links TRBV10-2 to TRBJ2-2; 7 bases line up with TRBD1. The CDR3 contains 15 residues. Germline CDR1 WSHSY, CDR2 SAAADI. Trimming cost V 3 bases and J 2 bases; bases outside gene matches: 3.

The CDR3 loop is CASRGQRTDTQYF. CDR3 bases: TGTGCCAGTAGGGGACAGCGCACAGATACGCAGTATTTT. V and J are TRBV19 and TRBJ2-3, with TRBD1 matching 7 bases. The V segment lost 6 bases and the J segment 1 base; nucleotides outside the gene matches: 1. The CDR3 is 13 amino acids. Germline CDR1 LNHDA, CDR2 SQIVND (reference sequence).

The chain employs TRBV2 and TRBJ2-7; possible D gene TRBD1, 6 bases. V dropped 10 bases and J dropped 1 base, with 17 bases sitting between them. This CDR3 spans 14 amino acids. The germline gives CDR1 SNHLY, CDR2 FYNNEI. CDR3 protein: CATSYGRGSYEQYF. The DNA for the CDR3 is TGTGCCACCTCTTACGGCAGGGGATCCTACGAGCAGTACTTC.

The gene calls are TRBV28 and TRBJ2-7, with 9 bases lining up with TRBD1. Germline V gene lookup returns CDR1 MDHEN and CDR2 SYDVKM. With V trimmed by 5 bases and J by 3 bases, 5 bases remained unmatched. The CDR3 runs 14 residues. CDR3 region: CASSGTGTGYEQYF. CDR3 DNA: TGTGCCAGCAGTGGGACAGGGACTGGCTACGAGCAGTACTTC. The full variable domain, with the rest looked up from reference TRBV28 and TRBJ2-7, is DVKVTQSSRYLVKRTGEKVFLECVQDMDHENMFWYRQDPGLGLRLIYFSYDVKMKEKGDIPEGYSVSREKKERFSLILESASTNQTSMYLCASSGTGTGYEQYFGPGTRLTVT.

This clone has ten or more counts. The chain links TRBV29-1 to TRBJ2-3, with D possibly called TRBD1 or TRBD2 (5 bases each). V shed 4 bases and J shed 8 bases, with 10 bases lying between them. The CDR3 spans 11 residues. The germline V gene encodes CDR1 SQVTM and CDR2 ANQGSEA. The CDR3 loop is CSVGGDRTQYF. The CDR3 region has the DNA TGCAGCGTTGGAGGGGATCGTACGCAGTATTTT.

This chain connects TRBV19 to TRBJ1-2; a possible D gene is TRBD1 (6 bases). The germline CDR1 and CDR2 sequences are LNHDA and SQIVND (reference sequence). This CDR3 region has 13 residues. V lost 4 bases and J lost 6, with 12 bases in between. CDR3: CASSTRTVNGYTF. CDR3 DNA sequence: TGTGCCAGTAGTACAAGGACAGTCAATGGCTACACCTTC.

This chain links TRBV11-2 with TRBJ1-1; no definite D call. The CDR3 has 13 residues. Trimming took off 5 bases at V and 3 bases at J, with 10 bases between the two ends. Germline V gene lookup returns CDR1 SGHAT and CDR2 FQNNGV. The CDR3 is CASSVVVYTEAFF. The CDR3 nucleotides read TGTGCCAGCAGCGTAGTCGTGTACACTGAAGCTTTCTTT.

The gene calls are TRBV5-4 and TRBJ2-7; D remains unclear. Germline CDR1 reads SGHNT; CDR2 reads YYREEE (reference sequence). V lost 0 bases and J lost 9, with 13 bases in between. The CDR3 runs to 13 residues. CDR3 sequence (DNA): TGTGCCAGCAGCTTGGCCCTCGATGGCGGGCAGTACTTC. Its protein is CASSLALDGGQYF.

The chain employs TRBV19 and TRBJ1-4, with 7 bases fitting TRBD1. V gave up 7 bases and J gave up 2 bases; unmatched junction bases: 7. The CDR3 totals 15 residues. CDR1 and CDR2 from the germline V gene are LNHDA and SQIVND (reference sequence). CDR3 amino acids: CASTDRAGTNEKLFF. The CDR3 DNA follows: TGTGCCAGTACCGACAGGGCGGGTACTAATGAAAAACTGTTTTTT.

The rearrangement joins TRBV15 to TRBJ2-3; 10 bases line up with TRBD2. Germline CDR1 reads LNHNV; CDR2 reads YYDKDF (reference sequence). Losses at the gene ends were 2 bases for V and 3 bases for J; bases not matched to a gene: 5. CDR3 length equals 16 residues. Here the CDR3 DNA reads TGTGCCACCAGCAGACGACCGGGACTAGCGACAGATACGCAGTATTTT. Its translation: CATSRRPGLATDTQYF.

The chain employs TRBV25-1 and TRBJ1-4, with no clear D. V lost 3 bases, J lost 10 bases, and 18 bases lay in between. CDR1 MGHDK and CDR2 SYGVNS come from the germline V gene. The CDR3 has 15 residues. DNA of the CDR3: TGTGCCAGCAGTGAGTCCGGGCCTCTAACGGGAAAACTGTTTTTT. Residues: CASSESGPLTGKLFF.

This clone has a handful of counts. The V and J genes are TRBV30 and TRBJ1-6, with 8 bases matching TRBD1. Germline CDR1 reads GTSNPN; CDR2 reads SVGIG (reference sequence). The V gene end was trimmed by 3 bases and the J gene end by 7 bases; junction bases not matched to a gene: 8. The CDR3 contains 15 residues. Here the CDR3 reads CAWRPPGQGNSPLHF. The DNA of the CDR3 is TGTGCCTGGAGGCCCCCAGGACAGGGAAATTCACCCCTCCACTTT.

The chain links TRBV30 to TRBJ1-3, with a possible D match to TRBD1 (5 bases). Germline lookup yields CDR1 GTSNPN and CDR2 SVGIG (reference sequence). The CDR3 is 14 residues long. V was pared by 0 bases and J by 2 bases, with 8 bases between. CDR3: CAWSVKGTGNTIYF. CDR3 nucleotide sequence: TGTGCCTGGAGTGTTAAGGGGACTGGAAACACCATATATTTT.

The chain carries TRBV6-5 and TRBJ2-2; maybe TRBD2 (7 bases). The germline V gene has CDR1 MNHEY and CDR2 SVGAGI. V lost 11 bases, J lost 7 bases, and 23 bases lay in between. The CDR3 spans 15 residues. The CDR3 sequence: CAAGATLVTIGELFF. In DNA, the CDR3 is TGTGCCGCGGGGGCAACCTTAGTCACAATCGGGGAGCTGTTTTTT.

The chain is built from TRBV28 and TRBJ2-7; the D gene is possibly TRBD1 (6 bases). V was trimmed by 5 bases and J by 9 bases, leaving 11 bases between them. The CDR3 has 11 amino acids. Germline V gives CDR1 MDHEN, CDR2 SYDVKM. CDR3: CASSITGLQYF. In DNA, the CDR3 is TGTGCCAGCAGTATAACAGGGTTGCAGTACTTC.

This clone was seen a single time. This rearrangement joins TRBV27 to TRBJ2-2; D is tentatively TRBD1 or TRBD2 (5 bases each). V was clipped by 0 bases and J by 5 bases, with 13 bases between them. The CDR3 is 16 amino acids. The V gene's germline CDR1 is MNHEY and CDR2 SMNVEV (reference sequence). CDR3 in DNA: TGTGCCAGCAGTTTATCGTCCGGGGCAGTGACCGGGGAGCTGTTTTTT. It codes for CASSLSSGAVTGELFF.

This chain links TRBV7-2 with TRBJ1-3, with D unresolved. The germline CDR1 and CDR2 sequences are SGHTA and FQGNSA. Trimming took 1 base from V and 0 from J, leaving 7 bases between them. This CDR3 has 15 amino acids. DNA for the CDR3: TGTGCCAGCAGCTTAGAGCCAAGCTCTGGAAACACCATATATTTT. It codes for CASSLEPSSGNTIYF.

This clone has just a few counts. The V and J genes are TRBV7-2 and TRBJ2-2, with D uncertain. The germline gives CDR1 SGHTA, CDR2 FQGNSA. The V and J ends lost 3 bases and 0 bases respectively, with 8 bases between them. This CDR3 is built from 15 residues. CDR3: CASSLETANTGELFF. CDR3 DNA: TGTGCCAGCAGCTTGGAGACTGCGAACACCGGGGAGCTGTTTTTT.